This TCR beta chain was documented in a study of cytomegalovirus exposure and HLA in healthy donors. The CDR3 runs 14 residues. Deletions cut 4 bases from V and 1 base from J, with 7 bases between. The V gene's germline CDR1 is MGHDK and CDR2 SYGVNS. Regarding donors, all were healthy bone marrow donors. It was with 60 Vbeta and 13 Jbeta primers that the PCR ran. Some clones are missing from TCRdb's copy, which holds only in-frame ones; the method was immunoSEQ multiplex PCR. The sample includes fewer than 150,000 clones, 80% of them seen just once. The origin of this receptor is a man aged 35 to 55 in good health and CMV-seronegative. This rearrangement joins TRBV25-1 to TRBJ2-2, with a possible D match to TRBD1 (5 bases). Sequenced: PBMCs. CDR3 sequence (DNA): TGTGCCAGCAGTGGGACACTGAACACCGGGGAGCTGTTTTTT. Protein sequence: CASSGTLNTGELFF.